This T cell receptor beta chain derives from a study of post-analysis software for immune sequencing data. General observations from the study: Higher frequency in patients than in controls was seen for roughly five TRBV segments, with TRBV5-6, TRBV5-1 and TRBV20-1 among them. Diversity measured as normalized Chao1 was significantly lower in multiple sclerosis patients than in controls. F measure showed strong co-clustering of same-batch samples.

Built from TCR beta cDNA, the libraries had unique molecular identifiers in them. TCRdb analysed the PCR reads with MiXCR anew, one entry per CDR3 protein. Of roughly 580,000 distinct CDR3 sequences in the sample, roughly two fifths were seen once. This CDR3 has 16 residues. CDR1 is SGHRS, CDR2 YFSETQ, per germline. V was trimmed by 0 bases and J by 0 bases, leaving 7 bases between them. A note on this clonotype: Antigen: not known. This clone may be a read error of a much larger clone one base away.

The material sequenced was blood. The TCR sequence derives from a girl aged 5 to 17 with multiple sclerosis. This rearrangement joins TRBV5-1 to TRBJ2-6; D unclear. The DNA of the CDR3 is TGCGCCAGCAGCTTGGCCGCGGACTCTGGGGCCAACGTCCTGACTTTC. It yields the protein CASSLAADSGANVLTF.